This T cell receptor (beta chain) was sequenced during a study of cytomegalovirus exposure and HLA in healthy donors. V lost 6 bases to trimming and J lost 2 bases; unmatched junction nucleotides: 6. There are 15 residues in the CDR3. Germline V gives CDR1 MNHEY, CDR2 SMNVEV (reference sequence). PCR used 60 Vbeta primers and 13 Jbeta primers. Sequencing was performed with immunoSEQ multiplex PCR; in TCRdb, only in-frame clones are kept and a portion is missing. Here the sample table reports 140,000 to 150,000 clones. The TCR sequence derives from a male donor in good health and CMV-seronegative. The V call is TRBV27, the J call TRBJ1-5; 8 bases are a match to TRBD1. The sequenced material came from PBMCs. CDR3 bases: TGTGCCAGCAGGGGACAGGATGGTGGCAATCAGCCCCAGCATTTT. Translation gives CASRGQDGGNQPQHF.